A single sample gave rise to the 19 T cell receptor beta chains below, sequenced in a study of T cells in women clearing cervical HPV infection. Profiled with immunoSEQ multiplex PCR; TCRdb holds only in-frame clones, not every one. This table holds 25,000 to 30,000 clones. Specimen: blood buffy coat. The source of these receptors is a woman aged 18 to 75 with a cervical HPV16 infection that either progressed to CIN3+ or cleared (not recorded which).

With respect to this clone: The read ends 3 residues shy of where the CDR3 ends; the end is completed using the germline J gene. The chain carries TRBV7-8 and TRBJ1-3, with a tentative D call TRBD1 (6 bases). Trimming took 2 bases from V and 1 from J, leaving 18 bases between them. The length of the CDR3 is 18 residues. CDR1 and CDR2 (germline): SGHVS, FQNEAQ. The DNA read from the CDR3 is TGTGCCAGCAGCTTATCTAACCGACAGGCATTTTCTGGAAACACC. This sequence encodes CASSLSNRQAFSGNT. The full CDR3 protein reads CASSLSNRQAFSGNTIYF.

As regards this clone: The read stops 3 residues short of the end of the CDR3; the missing end is completed from the germline J gene. V and J are TRBV7-8 and TRBJ1-5, with D perhaps TRBD1 (5 bases). Germline V gene data show CDR1 as SGHVS and CDR2 as FQNEAQ. The ends were cut back, 2 bases at V and 5 bases at J, with 10 bases in the middle. This CDR3 contains 14 residues. Partial CDR3 DNA: TGTGCCAGCAGCTTAAAACAGGCAGATCAGCCC. Its protein product is CASSLKQADQP. The CDR3, in full, reads CASSLKQADQPQHF.

Comments on this clone: Coverage ceases 3 residues before the CDR3 finishes, and the germline J gene fills in the end. This chain uses TRBV4-1 with TRBJ2-1, with 10 bases that match TRBD2. Looked up from germline, CDR1 is MGHRA and CDR2 is YSYEKL. Germline trimming cut 1 base from V and 4 bases from J; bases unmatched to any gene: 7. This CDR3 is built from 17 residues. This CDR3 is CASSQGDSGGLYNEQFF. CDR3 DNA (partial): TGCGCCAGCAGCCAAGGCGATAGCGGGGGGCTATACAATGAG.

About this clone itself: Coverage ceases 3 residues before the CDR3 finishes, and the germline J gene fills in the end. The chain employs TRBV11-2 and TRBJ2-5; 8 bases are shared with TRBD1. The V gene's germline CDR1 is SGHAT and CDR2 FQNNGV. V shed 6 bases, J shed 5 bases, and the junction held 8 bases outside the gene matches. The CDR3 is made up of 14 amino acids. CDR3 residues: CASRSIDRGETQYF. The part of the CDR3 DNA that was read is TGTGCCAGCAGGTCTATCGACAGGGGCGAGACC.

The sequenced CDR3 bases are TGCGCCAGCAGCTGGGGACTGGCTGGCACAGATACG. Protein product: CASSWGLAGTDT. The complete CDR3 reads CASSWGLAGTDTQYF. The chain carries TRBV5-1 and TRBJ2-3; a weak D match, TRBD2 (6 bases). Read coverage stops 3 residues before the CDR3 terminus; the germline J gene supplies the remainder. Germline CDR1 reads SGHRS; CDR2 reads YFSETQ. The CDR3 consists of 15 residues. V lost 3 bases to trimming and J lost 1 base, with 12 bases between them.

About this clone itself: A read error may account for a junction end that differs from germline. The read gets to within 3 residues of the CDR3 end, and the germline J gene fills in the rest. This chain links TRBV4-1 with TRBJ2-1, with 10 bases fitting TRBD2. The CDR3 covers 16 residues. Germline lookup yields CDR1 MGHRA and CDR2 YSYEKL. The part of the CDR3 DNA that was read is TGCACCAGCAGTTTTAGCGGGGGGACCCCATACAATGAG. Translated: CTSSFSGGTPYNE. The full CDR3 is CTSSFSGGTPYNEQFF.

Turning to this clone: The read ends 3 residues shy of where the CDR3 ends; the end is completed using the germline J gene. This rearrangement joins TRBV2 to TRBJ1-2; 8 bases agree with TRBD1. CDR3 length: 14 residues. In germline, CDR1 is SNHLY, CDR2 FYNNEI. The covered CDR3 bases are TGTGCCAGCAGCTCGACAGGGGTCAGAGGAGGC. Amino acids: CASSSTGVRGG. The whole CDR3 sequence is CASSSTGVRGGYTF.

About this clone: The CDR3 extends 3 residues past the end of the read, so its final part is completed from the germline J gene. The chain uses TRBV9 and TRBJ1-2; D gene ambiguous. Germline CDR1 reads SGDLS; CDR2 reads YYNGEE. This CDR3 region has 11 residues. With 6 bases removed from V and 7 bases from J, the gap between germline ends came to 10 bases. CDR3 region: CASNNPLGYTF. The DNA read from the CDR3 is TGTGCCAGCAACAACCCCCTTGGC.

As concerns this clone: Sequencing ends 3 residues short of the CDR3 end; the germline J gene provides the rest. The rearrangement uses TRBV18 and TRBJ1-6; the D gene is possibly TRBD1 (6 bases). Trimming cost V 1 base and J 0 bases, with 16 bases left between them. This CDR3 spans 19 amino acids. Looked up from germline, CDR1 is KGHSH and CDR2 is LQKENI. The part of the CDR3 DNA that was read is TGTGCCAGCTCACCACGAGTGACAGGAGGATCCTCCTATAATTCACCC. Its protein product is CASSPRVTGGSSYNSP. The complete CDR3 sequence is CASSPRVTGGSSYNSPLHF. Combining the CDR3 with reference TRBV18 and TRBJ1-6 gives the whole variable domain NAGVMQNPRHLVRRRGQEARLRCSPMKGHSHVYWYRQLPEEGLKFMVYLQKENIIDESGMPKERFSAEFPKEGPSILRIQQVVRGDSAAYFCASSPRVTGGSSYNSPLHFGNGTRLTVT.

Of note for this clone: The read terminates 3 residues before the CDR3 end, so the remaining end is supplied by the germline J gene. V is TRBV4-1 and J is TRBJ2-1, with TRBD2 identical over 14 bases. Germline V gene sequence: CDR1 MGHRA, CDR2 YSYEKL. J gave up 9 bases and V 6 bases, and 7 bases lay outside the gene matches. The CDR3 is 15 residues long. CDR3 DNA (partial): TGCGCCAGCAGTCGGACTAGCGGGAGGTTTACTGAG. Amino acid sequence: CASSRTSGRFTE. In full, the CDR3 reads CASSRTSGRFTEQFF.

On this clone: The CDR3 extends 3 residues past the end of the read, so its final part is completed from the germline J gene. This chain connects TRBV2 to TRBJ2-5, with 7 positions matching TRBD2. J lost 3 bases, V lost 6 bases, and 4 bases had no gene match. The CDR3 consists of 13 residues. Germline-derived CDR1 and CDR2 are SNHLY and FYNNEI. CDR3 DNA (partial): TGTGCCAGCAGATTCAGCGGGGAAGAGACC. It specifies CASRFSGEET. The CDR3 reads in full as CASRFSGEETQYF. Full variable domain (rest looked up from reference TRBV2 and TRBJ2-5): EPEVTQTPSHQVTQMGQEVILRCVPISNHLYFYWYRQILGQKVEFLVSFYNNEISEKSEIFDDQFSVERPDGSNFTLKIRSTKLEDSAMYFCASRFSGEETQYFGPGTRLLVL.

About this clone: The sequenced fragment ends 3 residues before the CDR3 boundary, so the rest is inferred from the germline J gene. The V call is TRBV12-3 or TRBV12-4, the J call TRBJ1-1; D possibly corresponds to TRBD1 (6 bases). The CDR3 has 14 residues. Trimming took off 8 bases at V and 2 bases at J, with 15 bases between the two ends. The CDR3 bases that were read are TGTGCCAGCCTGCGGGCGGGGGGCAACACTGAA. This translates into CASLRAGGNTE. The full CDR3 protein is CASLRAGGNTEAFF.

As concerns this clone: The read falls 3 residues short of the CDR3 end, and the missing part is taken from the germline J gene. The chain carries TRBV19 and TRBJ1-6; the match to TRBD1 covers 7 bases. The CDR3 has 15 residues. Trimming cost V 3 bases and J 7 bases; bases outside gene matches: 6. Germline V lookup: CDR1 LNHDA, CDR2 SQIVND (reference sequence). The part of the CDR3 DNA that was read is TGTGCCAGTAGTATGACAGGGACCGCGAATTCACCC. Protein sequence: CASSMTGTANSP. The full CDR3 protein is CASSMTGTANSPLHF.

With regard to this clone: The observed sequence ends 3 residues before the CDR3 terminus, with the missing tail filled in from the germline J gene. The chain carries TRBV19 and TRBJ2-1, with 15 bases that match TRBD2. CDR3 size: 18 residues. J gave up 2 bases and V 8 bases, and 10 bases lay outside the gene matches. Germline V lookup: CDR1 LNHDA, CDR2 SQIVND (reference sequence). The CDR3 here is CASCTGTSGGYAYNEQFF. The part of the CDR3 DNA that was read is TGTGCCAGTTGTACCGGGACTAGCGGGGGGTATGCCTACAATGAG. Full variable domain (rest looked up from reference TRBV19 and TRBJ2-1): DGGITQSPKYLFRKEGQNVTLSCEQNLNHDAMYWYRQDPGQGLRLIYYSQIVNDFQKGDIAEGYSVSREKKESFPLTVTSAQKNPTAFYLCASCTGTSGGYAYNEQFFGPGTRLTVL.

In the case of this clone: The CDR3 end is not reached by the read, which stops 3 residues before it; the germline J gene fills it in. The chain recombines TRBV11-2 with TRBJ2-1, with 12 nucleotides matching TRBD2. Germline values: CDR1 SGHAT, CDR2 FQNNGV. With V trimmed by 3 bases and J by 6 bases, 3 bases remained unmatched. This CDR3 is 15 amino acids long. The CDR3 protein is CASSFGLAGLNEQFF. CDR3 DNA, as far as it was read: TGTGCCAGCAGCTTCGGACTAGCGGGACTCAATGAG.

On this clone itself: The sequence runs out 3 residues before the end of the CDR3; the remainder is reconstructed from the germline J gene. The gene calls are TRBV12-3 or TRBV12-4 and TRBJ1-2; D ambiguous. Trimming cost V 6 bases and J 7 bases, with 12 bases left between them. The CDR3 is 12 amino acids. Incomplete CDR3 DNA: TGTGCCAGCAGCCCGTCTCCCGGTGGC. The encoded protein is CASSPSPGG. The complete CDR3 sequence is CASSPSPGGYTF.

Of note for this clone: Read sequence stops 3 residues before the CDR3 end, and the germline J gene provides the missing end. The chain recombines TRBV29-1 with TRBJ2-7; 8 bases line up with TRBD1. The length of the CDR3 is 13 residues. V shed 6 bases and J 5 bases; nucleotides not matched to a gene: 9. The V gene's germline CDR1 is SQVTM and CDR2 ANQGSEA. CDR3 sequence reads: CSVVTGQGHEQYF. The part of the CDR3 DNA that was read is TGCAGCGTCGTAACAGGACAGGGCCACGAG.

For this clone: Read sequence stops 3 residues before the CDR3 end, and the germline J gene provides the missing end. The chain uses TRBV20-1 and TRBJ2-7, with TRBD1 matching over 7 bases. J lost 3 bases, V lost 3 bases, and 2 bases had no gene match. Germline lookup yields CDR1 DFQATT and CDR2 SNEGSKA (reference sequence). This CDR3 is 12 amino acids long. This CDR3 is CSARGQSYEQYF. The sequenced part of the CDR3 DNA is TGCAGTGCTAGGGGACAGAGCTACGAG.

Of note for this clone: From the germline J gene comes the end of the CDR3, since the read stops 3 residues before it. The V call is TRBV6-1, the J call TRBJ1-4, with D perhaps TRBD1 (5 bases). The CDR3 has 15 residues. Trimming pared 2 bases from V and 3 bases from J, leaving 10 bases between. The germline CDR1 and CDR2 sequences are MNHNS and SASEGT. The CDR3 is CASSERGLANEKLFF. The part of the CDR3 DNA that was read is TGTGCCAGCAGTGAAAGGGGTTTGGCTAATGAAAAA.